The 26 T cell receptor beta chains below all came from one sample that was sequenced in a study of human T cells and chemical hapten exposure. TCRdb itself ran the RACE reads through MiXCR, one entry per CDR3 protein. The sample shows about 380,000 distinct CDR3 sequences, 5.1% of them seen only once. Time point noted: pre-sensitization, week 0. Treatment in this sample: therapeutic diphenylcyclopropenone sensitization with weekly scalp DPC. Sequenced here: whole blood, sampled in connection with sensitization to the hapten diphenylcyclopropenone (DPC). The receptors derive from a woman in her 50s with alopecia areata. Some clones in this sample may be carry-over from other donors' samples.

At least ten counts were recorded for this clonotype. This chain uses TRBV28 with TRBJ2-7; 7 bases fit TRBD2. CDR1 is MDHEN and CDR2 is SYDVKM in the germline V gene. V was pared by 6 bases and J by 0 bases, with 5 bases of the junction left unmatched. The CDR3 extends over 14 amino acids. CDR3 loop: CASSWASGSYEQYF. The CDR3 region has the DNA TGTGCCAGCAGCTGGGCTAGCGGCTCCTACGAGCAGTACTTC. Variable domain in full (rest from reference TRBV28 and TRBJ2-7): DVKVTQSSRYLVKRTGEKVFLECVQDMDHENMFWYRQDPGLGLRLIYFSYDVKMKEKGDIPEGYSVSREKKERFSLILESASTNQTSMYLCASSWASGSYEQYFGPGTRLTVT.

This clonotype was found many times. In DNA, the CDR3 is TGTGCCAGCAGCCAAGACAGGACCTACGAGCAGTACTTC. Amino acid sequence: CASSQDRTYEQYF. V usage is TRBV4-2 and J usage is TRBJ2-7; D uncertain. Per germline, CDR1 LGHNA and CDR2 YNFKEQ. V was cut by 0 bases and J by 2 bases, with 5 bases left in between. The CDR3 runs 13 residues.

This clonotype has a handful of counts. The chain recombines TRBV21-1 with TRBJ1-4. TRBV21-1 is labeled a pseudogene. The CDR3 sequence is 15 residues long. CDR3 in amino acids: CASWAAAPTNEKLFF. In nucleotides, the CDR3 is TGTGCCAGCTGGGCTGCGGCCCCAACTAATGAAAAACTGTTTTTT.

This clonotype was counted ten times or more. The chain carries TRBV7-6 and TRBJ2-7; 8 bases are a match to TRBD2. V lost 1 base and J lost 7; bases outside the gene matches: 12. Looked up from germline, CDR1 is SGHVS and CDR2 is FNYEAQ. The CDR3 is 16 residues long. The CDR3 is CASSLVISGVAGEQYF. The CDR3 bases are TGTGCCAGCAGCTTAGTGATTAGCGGGGTCGCGGGGGAGCAGTACTTC.

This clonotype has a count of ten or more. This chain links TRBV28 with TRBJ2-1; 7 positions agree with TRBD1. This CDR3 is 16 amino acids long. J lost 4 bases, V lost 5 bases, and 11 bases had no gene match. Per the germline V gene, CDR1 is MDHEN and CDR2 is SYDVKM. The CDR3 spells CASSTNPGQRYNEQFF. As DNA, the CDR3 is TGTGCCAGCAGTACCAATCCGGGACAGAGATACAATGAGCAGTTCTTC.

This clonotype has more than one count but fewer than ten. V gene TRBV4-3 combines with J gene TRBJ1-2; D remains ambiguous. V lost 0 bases to trimming and J lost 8 bases, with 19 bases between them. CDR3 length: 16 amino acids. Germline V gene sequence: CDR1 LGHNA, CDR2 YSLEER. The CDR3 DNA follows: TGCGCCAGCAGCCAAGATATCATCCCAGGCCCCGCCGGCTACACCTTC. Residues: CASSQDIIPGPAGYTF.

This clonotype was counted only a few times. This chain links TRBV3-1 with TRBJ2-5, with a tentative D call TRBD1 (6 bases). Trimming removed 7 bases from V and 3 bases from J, with 12 bases in between. The germline CDR1 and CDR2 sequences are LGHDT and YNNKEL (reference sequence). CDR3 length: 13 residues. The DNA for the CDR3 is TGTGCCAGCAAGGGGACAAAAGAAGAGACCCAGTACTTC. Translating it yields CASKGTKEETQYF.

This clonotype has just a few counts. V and J are TRBV4-2 and TRBJ2-5; TRBD2 matches at 10 bases. Germline lookup yields CDR1 LGHNA and CDR2 YNFKEQ. CDR3 length: 17 residues. Losses at the gene ends were 4 bases for V and 4 bases for J; bases not matched to a gene: 12. Here the CDR3 DNA reads TGTGCCAGCAGCCCCACTAGCGGGGCTAACCGGGGAGAGACCCAGTACTTC. Protein product: CASSPTSGANRGETQYF.

This clonotype occurred many times. This chain links TRBV3-1 with TRBJ1-5; D is possibly TRBD1 (5 bases). CDR3 size: 13 residues. Deletions cut 4 bases from V and 1 base from J, with 5 bases between. Germline lookup yields CDR1 LGHDT and CDR2 YNNKEL (reference sequence). The CDR3 is CASSRGSNQPQHF. For the CDR3, the DNA is TGTGCCAGCAGCCGGGGGAGCAATCAGCCCCAGCATTTT.

Ten or more counts support this clonotype. The CDR3 region is CASSLETGGPDTQYF. DNA of the CDR3: TGTGCCAGCAGCTTGGAAACAGGGGGTCCAGATACGCAGTATTTT. The V gene is TRBV5-6, the J gene TRBJ2-3; 8 bases match TRBD1. The germline V gene encodes CDR1 SGHDT and CDR2 YYEEEE. The V segment lost 0 bases and the J segment 4 bases; nucleotides outside the gene matches: 4. The length of the CDR3 is 15 residues.

There are many counts of this clonotype. This chain joins TRBV11-2 and TRBJ2-1, with 8 bases that match TRBD2. V shed 4 bases and J 2 bases; nucleotides not matched to a gene: 7. The CDR3 covers 16 residues. Germline assignment: CDR1 SGHAT and CDR2 FQNNGV. CDR3 sequence: CASSSSLTSAYNEQFF. In DNA form, the CDR3 reads TGTGCCAGCAGCTCCTCGTTGACTAGCGCCTACAATGAGCAGTTCTTC.

This clonotype has only a few counts. This rearrangement joins TRBV29-1 to TRBJ2-7; D is unclear. The CDR3 contains 12 residues. V was trimmed by 3 bases and J by 4 bases, leaving 10 bases between them. The germline CDR1 and CDR2 sequences are SQVTM and ANQGSEA. The CDR3 here is CSVETLGYEQYF. CDR3 nucleotide sequence: TGCAGCGTTGAGACTCTGGGATACGAGCAGTACTTC.

The rearrangement joins TRBV9 to TRBJ2-7; D is possibly TRBD2 (6 bases). Germline-derived CDR1 and CDR2 are SGDLS and YYNGEE. V was shortened by 4 bases and J by 5 bases, with 19 bases between the two germline ends. The CDR3 sequence is 15 residues long. DNA of the CDR3: TGTGCCAGCAGCTTCCGGGACTCGCAAGGGGACGAGCAGTACTTC. Translating gives CASSFRDSQGDEQYF.

This clonotype was recorded at least ten times. This chain links TRBV29-1 with TRBJ2-3; D possibly corresponds to TRBD2 (6 bases). Germline-derived CDR1 and CDR2 are SQVTM and ANQGSEA. Deletions cut 1 base from V and 0 bases from J, with 14 bases between. This CDR3 has 16 amino acids. CDR3 residues: CSVEGGESGSTDTQYF. The DNA of the CDR3 is TGCAGCGTTGAAGGGGGGGAAAGCGGGAGCACAGATACGCAGTATTTT.

This clonotype occurred many times. The V gene is TRBV29-1, the J gene TRBJ2-4; 9 bases fit TRBD1. The CDR3 length is 16 residues. From germline, CDR1 is SQVTM and CDR2 ANQGSEA. V gave up 4 bases and J gave up 0 bases; unmatched junction bases: 7. The CDR3 spells CSVGNRGLSAKNIQYF. Here the CDR3 DNA reads TGCAGCGTTGGCAACAGGGGGCTATCAGCCAAAAACATTCAGTACTTC. The complete variable domain, with remaining parts taken from reference TRBV29-1 and TRBJ2-4, reads SAVISQKPSRDICQRGTSLTIQCQVDSQVTMMFWYRQQPGQSLTLIATANQGSEATYESGFVIDKFPISRPNLTFSTLTVSNMSPEDSSIYLCSVGNRGLSAKNIQYFGAGTRLSVL.

This clonotype was counted many times. V gene TRBV27 combines with J gene TRBJ2-7; the match to TRBD2 covers 10 bases. Germline CDR1 reads MNHEY; CDR2 reads SMNVEV (reference sequence). With V trimmed by 4 bases and J by 2 bases, 5 bases remained unmatched. The CDR3 contains 15 residues. This chain's CDR3 is CASSSASGGTYEQYF. For the CDR3, the DNA is TGTGCCAGCAGTTCAGCTAGCGGGGGTACCTACGAGCAGTACTTC.

At least ten counts were recorded for this clonotype. The chain joins TRBV6-1 to TRBJ2-1; 9 bases map to TRBD2. Germline CDR1 and CDR2: MNHNS and SASEGT. CDR3 length: 15 amino acids. V lost 6 bases, J lost 4 bases, and 7 bases stayed unmatched. CDR3 DNA sequence: TGTGCCAGCAGGGGTAGCGGGAGAAGTTACAATGAGCAGTTCTTC. It specifies CASRGSGRSYNEQFF.

This clonotype was seen only a few times. The chain uses TRBV20-1 and TRBJ1-2; D gene uncertain. Germline CDR1 reads DFQATT; CDR2 reads SNEGSKA (reference sequence). The V gene lost 1 base and the J gene lost 0 bases, with 9 bases spanning the gap. The CDR3 has 14 amino acids. CDR3 amino acids: CSARVPLANYGYTF. CDR3 DNA: TGCAGTGCTAGAGTACCGCTAGCTAACTATGGCTACACCTTC.

This clonotype was counted only a few times. The chain recombines TRBV19 with TRBJ2-7; 7 bases match TRBD2. Trimming removed 3 bases from V and 3 bases from J; junction bases left unmatched: 8. The CDR3 is 15 amino acids. From germline, CDR1 is LNHDA and CDR2 SQIVND (reference sequence). The CDR3 protein is CASSISGGGFYEQYF. CDR3 in DNA: TGTGCCAGTAGTATTTCTGGCGGGGGTTTCTACGAGCAGTACTTC.

The chain recombines TRBV5-1 with TRBJ1-4; no firm D call. This CDR3 comprises 15 residues. V was clipped by 4 bases and J by 8 bases, with 18 bases between them. Germline CDR1 SGHRS, CDR2 YFSETQ. CDR3 sequence reads: CASSPGVPSGEKLFF. As DNA, the CDR3 is TGCGCCAGCAGCCCCGGGGTGCCTTCGGGAGAAAAACTGTTTTTT.

This clonotype was seen more than once but under ten times. The CDR3 protein is CATSRVGTAETQYF. CDR3 nucleotides: TGTGCCACCAGCAGAGTTGGAACAGCAGAGACCCAGTACTTC. The chain combines TRBV15 with TRBJ2-5; D is unresolved. V was cut by 1 base and J by 4 bases, with 10 bases left in between. Germline-derived CDR1 and CDR2 are LNHNV and YYDKDF (reference sequence). The CDR3 has 14 residues.

This clonotype was observed at least ten times. The V call is TRBV20-1, the J call TRBJ2-7, with 7 bases identical to TRBD2. Unmatched junction bases numbered 4, after V lost 5 bases and J lost 3 bases. Germline V gene data show CDR1 as DFQATT and CDR2 as SNEGSKA (reference sequence). CDR3 length equals 12 residues. This chain's CDR3 is CSAEWGGYEQYF. In DNA form, the CDR3 reads TGCAGTGCTGAATGGGGGGGCTACGAGCAGTACTTC.

The chain couples TRBV12-3 or TRBV12-4 to TRBJ2-7; no definite D call. Trimming removed 8 bases from V and 2 bases from J, with 7 bases in between. The length of the CDR3 is 11 residues. The CDR3 bases are TGTGCCAGCGGGAACCCCTACGAGCAGTACTTC. Translated, it gives CASGNPYEQYF.

This clonotype was seen repeatedly, ten times or more. V is TRBV4-2 and J is TRBJ1-5; no reliable D call. V was cut by 2 bases and J by 1 base, with 9 bases left in between. The CDR3 extends over 15 amino acids. Germline-derived CDR1 and CDR2 are LGHNA and YNFKEQ. The CDR3 DNA sequence: TGTGCCAGCAGCCAACTAATGGGAAGCAATCAGCCCCAGCATTTT. Translated, it gives CASSQLMGSNQPQHF.

This clonotype was recorded at least ten times. This chain connects TRBV29-1 to TRBJ2-7; D is uncertain. Trimming cost V 1 base and J 3 bases, with 7 bases left between them. The germline CDR1 and CDR2 sequences are SQVTM and ANQGSEA. The CDR3 has 12 amino acids. CDR3 bases: TGCAGCGTTGAAGCCCGCGACTACGAGCAGTACTTC. Its translation is CSVEARDYEQYF.

This clonotype was seen ten or more times. The chain is built from TRBV12-3 or TRBV12-4 and TRBJ1-5, with TRBD1 matching 8 bases. The CDR3 extends over 13 amino acids. The V gene end was trimmed by 6 bases and the J gene end by 9 bases; junction bases not matched to a gene: 7. For the CDR3, the DNA is TGTGCCAGCAGGACAGGGGCCGCAGGGCCCCAGCATTTT. This translates into CASRTGAAGPQHF.